A selection of T cell receptor beta chains follows, all from one sample in a study of blood T cell repertoires in COVID-19. The repertoire was sequenced with immunoSEQ multiplex PCR; TCRdb's copy has only in-frame clones and lacks some. The repertoire holds approximately 150,000 clones, with around 80% as singletons. The sequenced sample was peripheral blood. Source of these receptors: a woman at least 80 years old with acute or convalescent COVID-19. The CDR3 runs from the conserved cysteine through the conserved F or W. D genes are given only for firm matches. Clone size is stated in some rows and not others, as once, few, many or a class when expanded.

v_gene,abundance,j_gene,d_gene,CDR3aa,CDR3nt
TRBV28,NA,TRBJ1-5,TRBD1,CASRVAGGHWEPQHF,TGTGCCAGCAGGGTAGCAGGGGGCCACTGGGAGCCCCAGCATTTT
TRBV19,NA,TRBJ1-5,NA,CASTQGQSGYNQPQHF,TGTGCCAGTACCCAAGGACAGTCAGGGTACAATCAGCCCCAGCATTTT
TRBV12-5,NA,TRBJ1-1,TRBD1,CASGLDRDTEAFF,TGTGCTAGTGGTCTAGACAGGGACACCGAAGCTTTCTTT
TRBV19,NA,TRBJ2-1,TRBD2,CASSISTGGSVEQFF,TGTGCCAGTAGTATCTCCACGGGAGGATCTGTTGAGCAGTTCTTC
TRBV4-3,NA,TRBJ1-5,TRBD1,CASSQDPRPGGQPQHF,TGCGCCAGCAGCCAAGATCCCCGGCCAGGGGGTCAGCCCCAGCATTTT
TRBV27,NA,TRBJ2-1,TRBD1,CASSQGQGFTEQFF,TGTGCCAGCAGTCAAGGACAGGGGTTTACTGAGCAGTTCTTC
TRBV4-3,NA,TRBJ2-1,NA,CASSQDFVGAQFF,TGCGCCAGCAGCCAAGATTTTGTGGGGGCGCAGTTCTTC
TRBV7-2,NA,TRBJ1-2,NA,CASGSSQGYYGYTF,TGTGCCAGCGGATCCAGCCAGGGCTACTATGGCTACACCTTC
TRBV6-2/TRBV6-3,once,TRBJ1-2,NA,CASSTVANYGYTF,TGTGCCAGCAGTACCGTAGCTAACTATGGCTACACCTTC
TRBV4-3,NA,TRBJ2-1,TRBD2,CASSQALSGGINNEQFF,TGCGCCAGCAGCCAAGCCCTAAGCGGGGGGATCAACAATGAGCAGTTCTTC
TRBV5-1,NA,TRBJ2-3,NA,CASSLAGGGSSDTQYF,TGCGCCAGCAGCTTGGCGGGAGGGGGCAGTTCAGATACGCAGTATTTT
TRBV9,NA,TRBJ2-7,NA,CASSAAVVSGTYEQYF,TGTGCCAGCAGCGCGGCCGTGGTTAGCGGAACGTACGAGCAGTACTTC
TRBV6-6,NA,TRBJ1-1,TRBD1,CASRRPGQGAMNTEAFF,TGTGCCAGCAGACGACCGGGACAGGGGGCGATGAACACTGAAGCTTTCTTT
TRBV7-2,NA,TRBJ1-2,TRBD1,CASSLRDRGLYGYGYTF,TGTGCCAGCAGCTTACGGGACAGGGGGCTGTACGGCTATGGCTACACCTTC
TRBV9,NA,TRBJ2-5,NA,CASSFEPGETQYF,TGTGCCAGCAGCTTTGAGCCGGGAGAGACCCAGTACTTC
TRBV29-1,NA,TRBJ1-2,NA,CSVAGGRGSYGYTF,TGCAGCGTTGCCGGGGGGCGGGGCAGCTATGGCTACACCTTC
TRBV27,NA,TRBJ2-1,TRBD2,CASSLVAGGGHEQFF,TGTGCCAGCAGTTTGGTAGCGGGAGGGGGGCATGAGCAGTTCTTC
TRBV18,NA,TRBJ1-1,TRBD1,CASSPWGGQEVFFF,TGTGCCAGCTCACCATGGGGGGGACAGGAGGTTTTTTTCTTT
TRBV18,NA,TRBJ1-4,NA,CASSPPGRAEKLFF,TGTGCCAGCTCACCACCAGGGAGGGCTGAAAAACTGTTTTTT
TRBV6-6,NA,TRBJ1-1,TRBD1,CASSYLDRGANTEAFF,TGTGCCAGCAGTTACTTGGACAGGGGGGCGAACACTGAAGCTTTCTTT
TRBV6-5,NA,TRBJ1-1,NA,CASSYLPERNTEAFF,TGTGCCAGCAGTTACTTGCCAGAGCGGAACACTGAAGCTTTCTTT
TRBV2,NA,TRBJ2-7,TRBD1,CASSEPDRGRYEQYF,TGTGCCAGCAGTGAACCGGACAGGGGGCGGTACGAGCAGTACTTC
TRBV27,NA,TRBJ2-1,NA,CASSLSPARSSYNEQFF,TGTGCCAGCAGTTTATCCCCTGCGAGGAGCTCCTACAATGAGCAGTTCTTC
TRBV10-2,NA,TRBJ1-5,TRBD1,CASTAGTGAFQPQHF,TGCGCCAGCACCGCCGGGACAGGGGCCTTCCAGCCCCAGCATTTT
TRBV19,NA,TRBJ1-6,NA,CASLGYYNSPLHF,TGTGCCAGTTTGGGCTATTATAATTCACCCCTCCACTTT
TRBV7-2,NA,TRBJ1-1,NA,CASTPRAGNLNTEAFF,TGTGCCAGCACCCCCCGGGCAGGGAACCTGAACACTGAAGCTTTCTTT
TRBV19,NA,TRBJ2-1,TRBD2,CASSRQAGTSGRRSYNEQFF,TGTGCCAGTAGTCGACAGGCCGGGACTAGCGGGAGAAGGTCCTACAATGAGCAGTTCTTC
TRBV5-6,NA,TRBJ2-1,TRBD2,CASSPQRSGVYNEQFF,TGTGCCAGCAGCCCTCAGAGAAGCGGGGTTTACAATGAGCAGTTCTTC
TRBV5-1,NA,TRBJ1-1,TRBD1,CASSPGTENTEAFF,TGCGCCAGCAGCCCCGGGACAGAGAACACTGAAGCTTTCTTT